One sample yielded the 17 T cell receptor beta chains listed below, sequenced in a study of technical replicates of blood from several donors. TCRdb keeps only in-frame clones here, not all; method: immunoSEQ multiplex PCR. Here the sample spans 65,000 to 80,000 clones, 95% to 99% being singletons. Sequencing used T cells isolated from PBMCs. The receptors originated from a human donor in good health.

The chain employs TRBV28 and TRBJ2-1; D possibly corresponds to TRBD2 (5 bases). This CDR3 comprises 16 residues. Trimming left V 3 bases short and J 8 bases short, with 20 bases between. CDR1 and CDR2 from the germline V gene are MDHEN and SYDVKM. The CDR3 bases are TGTGCCAGCAGTTTGGCCAAAAGGGAGAACGAGGATGAGCAGTTCTTC. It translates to CASSLAKRENEDEQFF.

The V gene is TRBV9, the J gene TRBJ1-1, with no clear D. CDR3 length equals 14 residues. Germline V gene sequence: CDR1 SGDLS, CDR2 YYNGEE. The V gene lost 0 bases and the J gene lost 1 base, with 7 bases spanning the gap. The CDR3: CASSVGQPNTEAFF. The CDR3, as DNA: TGTGCCAGCAGCGTAGGACAACCGAACACTGAAGCTTTCTTT. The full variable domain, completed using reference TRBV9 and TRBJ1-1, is DSGVTQTPKHLITATGQRVTLRCSPRSGDLSVYWYQQSLDQGLQFLIQYYNGEERAKGNILERFSAQQFPDLHSELNLSSLELGDSALYFCASSVGQPNTEAFFGQGTRLTVV.

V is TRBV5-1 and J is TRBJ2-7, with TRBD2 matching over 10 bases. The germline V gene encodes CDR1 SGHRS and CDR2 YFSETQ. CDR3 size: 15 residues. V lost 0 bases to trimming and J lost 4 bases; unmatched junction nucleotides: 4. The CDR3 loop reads CASSLGGLAVYEQYF. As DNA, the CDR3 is TGCGCCAGCAGCTTGGGAGGACTAGCGGTATACGAGCAGTACTTC.

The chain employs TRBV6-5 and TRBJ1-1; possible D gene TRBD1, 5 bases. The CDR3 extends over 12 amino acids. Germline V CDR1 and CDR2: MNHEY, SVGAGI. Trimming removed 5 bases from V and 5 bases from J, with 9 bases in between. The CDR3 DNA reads TGTGCCAGCAGTCAGCAGGGAACTGAAGCTTTCTTT. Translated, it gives CASSQQGTEAFF.

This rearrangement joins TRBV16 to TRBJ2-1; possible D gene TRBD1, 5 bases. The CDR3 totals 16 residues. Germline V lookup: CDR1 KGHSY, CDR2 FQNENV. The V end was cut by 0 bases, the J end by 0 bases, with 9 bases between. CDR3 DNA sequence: TGTGCCAGCAGCCAATCGTGGCAGGGCTCCTACAATGAGCAGTTCTTC. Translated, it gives CASSQSWQGSYNEQFF.

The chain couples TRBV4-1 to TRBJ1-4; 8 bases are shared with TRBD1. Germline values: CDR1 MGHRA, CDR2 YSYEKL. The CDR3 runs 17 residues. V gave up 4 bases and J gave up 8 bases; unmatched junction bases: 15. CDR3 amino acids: CASSRITGGSVNEKLFF. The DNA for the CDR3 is TGCGCCAGCAGCCGAATAACAGGGGGAAGTGTAAACGAAAAACTGTTTTTT.

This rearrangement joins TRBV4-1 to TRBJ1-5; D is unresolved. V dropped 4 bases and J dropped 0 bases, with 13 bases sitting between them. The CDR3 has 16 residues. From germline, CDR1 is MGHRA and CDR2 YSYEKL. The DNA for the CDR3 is TGCGCCAGCAGCCTGACGGTAGACTATAGCAATCAGCCCCAGCATTTT. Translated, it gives CASSLTVDYSNQPQHF.

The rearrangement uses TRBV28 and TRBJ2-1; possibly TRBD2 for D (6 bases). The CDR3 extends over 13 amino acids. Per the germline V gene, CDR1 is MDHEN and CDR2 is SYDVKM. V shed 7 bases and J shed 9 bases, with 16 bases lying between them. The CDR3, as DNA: TGTGCCAGCATCGGGGGAGGTCCGAGTGAGCAGTTCTTC. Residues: CASIGGGPSEQFF.

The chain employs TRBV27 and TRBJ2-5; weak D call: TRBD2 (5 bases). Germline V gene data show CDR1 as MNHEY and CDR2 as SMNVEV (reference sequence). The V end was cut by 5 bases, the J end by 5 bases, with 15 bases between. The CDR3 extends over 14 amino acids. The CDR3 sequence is CASSPGLQWETQYF. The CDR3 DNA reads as TGTGCCAGCAGTCCCGGACTGCAATGGGAGACCCAGTACTTC.

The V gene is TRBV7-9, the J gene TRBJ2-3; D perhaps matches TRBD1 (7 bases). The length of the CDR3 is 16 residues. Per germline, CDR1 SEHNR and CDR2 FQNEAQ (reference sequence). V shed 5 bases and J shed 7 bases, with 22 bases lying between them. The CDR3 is CASSLWTGSAGNTQYF. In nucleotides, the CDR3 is TGTGCCAGCAGCCTCTGGACAGGATCTGCGGGAAATACGCAGTATTTT.

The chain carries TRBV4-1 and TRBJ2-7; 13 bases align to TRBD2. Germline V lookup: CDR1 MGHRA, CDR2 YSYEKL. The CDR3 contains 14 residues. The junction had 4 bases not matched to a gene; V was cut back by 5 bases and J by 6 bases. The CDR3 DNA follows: TGCGCCAGCAGCGAACTAGCGGGAGGGCTCGAGCAGTACTTC. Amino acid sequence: CASSELAGGLEQYF.

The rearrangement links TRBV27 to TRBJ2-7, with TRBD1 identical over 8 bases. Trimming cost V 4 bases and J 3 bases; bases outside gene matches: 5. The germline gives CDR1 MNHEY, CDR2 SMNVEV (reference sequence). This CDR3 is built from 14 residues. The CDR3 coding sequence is TGTGCCAGCAGTTCAGGACAGGGCATCTACGAGCAGTACTTC. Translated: CASSSGQGIYEQYF.

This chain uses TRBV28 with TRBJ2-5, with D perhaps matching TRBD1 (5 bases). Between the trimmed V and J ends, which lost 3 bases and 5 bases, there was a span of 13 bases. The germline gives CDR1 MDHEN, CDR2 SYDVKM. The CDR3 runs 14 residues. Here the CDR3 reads CASSFFRVWETQYF. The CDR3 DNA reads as TGTGCCAGCAGTTTCTTCAGGGTTTGGGAGACCCAGTACTTC.

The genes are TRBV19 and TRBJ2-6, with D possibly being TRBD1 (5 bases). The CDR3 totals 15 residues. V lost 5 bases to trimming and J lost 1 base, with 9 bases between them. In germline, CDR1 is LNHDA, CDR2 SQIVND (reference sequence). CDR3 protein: CASSPYRSGANVLTF. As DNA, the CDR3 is TGTGCCAGTAGTCCCTACAGGTCTGGGGCCAACGTCCTGACTTTC. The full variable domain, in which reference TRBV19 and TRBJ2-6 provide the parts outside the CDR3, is DGGITQSPKYLFRKEGQNVTLSCEQNLNHDAMYWYRQDPGQGLRLIYYSQIVNDFQKGDIAEGYSVSREKKESFPLTVTSAQKNPTAFYLCASSPYRSGANVLTFGAGSRLTVL.

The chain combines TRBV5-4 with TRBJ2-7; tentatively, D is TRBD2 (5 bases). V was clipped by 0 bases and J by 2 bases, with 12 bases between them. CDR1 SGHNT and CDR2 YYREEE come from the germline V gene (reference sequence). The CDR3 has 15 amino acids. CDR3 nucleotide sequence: TGTGCCAGCAGCTTGGGGGGAGACACCGCCTACGAGCAGTACTTC. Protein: CASSLGGDTAYEQYF.

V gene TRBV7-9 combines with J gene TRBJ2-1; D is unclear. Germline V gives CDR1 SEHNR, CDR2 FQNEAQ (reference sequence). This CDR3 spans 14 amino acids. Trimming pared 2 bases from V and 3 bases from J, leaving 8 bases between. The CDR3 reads CASSLLGNYNEQFF. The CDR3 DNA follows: TGTGCCAGCAGCTTATTGGGCAACTACAATGAGCAGTTCTTC.

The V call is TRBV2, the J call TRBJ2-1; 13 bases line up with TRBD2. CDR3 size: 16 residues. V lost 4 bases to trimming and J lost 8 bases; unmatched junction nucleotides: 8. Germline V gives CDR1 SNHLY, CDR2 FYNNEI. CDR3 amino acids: CASSGQTSGRMDEQFF. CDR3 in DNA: TGTGCCAGCAGTGGCCAGACTAGCGGGAGGATGGATGAGCAGTTCTTC.